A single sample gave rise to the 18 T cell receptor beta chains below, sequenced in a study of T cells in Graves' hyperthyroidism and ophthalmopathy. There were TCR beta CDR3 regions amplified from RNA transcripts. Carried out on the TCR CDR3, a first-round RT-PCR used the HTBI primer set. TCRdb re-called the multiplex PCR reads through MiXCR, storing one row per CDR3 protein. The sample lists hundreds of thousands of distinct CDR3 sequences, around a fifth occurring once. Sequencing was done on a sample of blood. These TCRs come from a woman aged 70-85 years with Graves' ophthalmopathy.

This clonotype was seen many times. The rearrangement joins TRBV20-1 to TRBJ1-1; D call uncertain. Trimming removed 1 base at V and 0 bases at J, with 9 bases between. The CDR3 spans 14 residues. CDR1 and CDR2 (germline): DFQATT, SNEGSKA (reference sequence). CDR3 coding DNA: TGCAGTGCTAGAGTTGGCGAACTGAACACTGAAGCTTTCTTT. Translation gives CSARVGELNTEAFF.

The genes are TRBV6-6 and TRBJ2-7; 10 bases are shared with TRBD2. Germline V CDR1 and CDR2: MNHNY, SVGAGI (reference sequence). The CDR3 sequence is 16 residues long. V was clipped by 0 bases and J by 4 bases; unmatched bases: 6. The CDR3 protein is CASSYSKTSGDYEQYF. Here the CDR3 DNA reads TGTGCCAGCAGTTACTCGAAAACTAGCGGGGATTACGAGCAGTACTTC.

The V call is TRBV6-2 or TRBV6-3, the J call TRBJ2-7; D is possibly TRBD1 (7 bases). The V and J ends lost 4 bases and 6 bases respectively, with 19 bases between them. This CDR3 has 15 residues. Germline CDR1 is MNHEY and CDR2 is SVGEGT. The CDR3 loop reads CASSFRDRDSAEQYF. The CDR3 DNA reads TGTGCCAGCAGTTTCCGAGACAGGGACTCTGCCGAGCAGTACTTC.

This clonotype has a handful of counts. As DNA, the CDR3 is TGTGCCAGTAGTGCGCCAGTCGCAGGCTACACCGGGGAGCTGTTTTTT. Translating gives CASSAPVAGYTGELFF. V and J are TRBV19 and TRBJ2-2, with D uncertain. Germline values: CDR1 LNHDA, CDR2 SQIVND (reference sequence). This CDR3 is built from 16 residues. Trimming removed 5 bases from V and 3 bases from J, with 16 bases in between. The complete variable domain, with remaining parts taken from reference TRBV19 and TRBJ2-2, reads DGGITQSPKYLFRKEGQNVTLSCEQNLNHDAMYWYRQDPGQGLRLIYYSQIVNDFQKGDIAEGYSVSREKKESFPLTVTSAQKNPTAFYLCASSAPVAGYTGELFFGEGSRLTVL.

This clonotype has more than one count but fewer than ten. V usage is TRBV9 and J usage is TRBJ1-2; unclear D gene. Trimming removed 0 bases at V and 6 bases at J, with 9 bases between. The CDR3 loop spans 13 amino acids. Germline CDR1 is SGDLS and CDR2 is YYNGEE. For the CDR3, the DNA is TGTGCCAGCAGCGTAGGCCCAGCTGATGGCTACACCTTC. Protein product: CASSVGPADGYTF. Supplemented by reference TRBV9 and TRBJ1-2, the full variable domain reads DSGVTQTPKHLITATGQRVTLRCSPRSGDLSVYWYQQSLDQGLQFLIQYYNGEERAKGNILERFSAQQFPDLHSELNLSSLELGDSALYFCASSVGPADGYTFGSGTRLTVV.

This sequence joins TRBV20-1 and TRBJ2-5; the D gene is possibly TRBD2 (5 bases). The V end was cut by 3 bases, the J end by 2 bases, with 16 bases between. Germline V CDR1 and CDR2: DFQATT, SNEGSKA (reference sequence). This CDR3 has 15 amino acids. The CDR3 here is CSASLAPQTQETQYF. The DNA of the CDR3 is TGCAGTGCTAGTCTAGCCCCACAGACACAAGAGACCCAGTACTTC.

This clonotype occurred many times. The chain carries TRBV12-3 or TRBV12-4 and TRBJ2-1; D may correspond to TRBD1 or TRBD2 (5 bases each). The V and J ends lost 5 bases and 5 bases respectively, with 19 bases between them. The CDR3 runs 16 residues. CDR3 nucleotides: TGTGCCAGCAGTGGGGGTAGAGCGATAAAGAACAATGAGCAGTTCTTC. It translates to CASSGGRAIKNNEQFF.

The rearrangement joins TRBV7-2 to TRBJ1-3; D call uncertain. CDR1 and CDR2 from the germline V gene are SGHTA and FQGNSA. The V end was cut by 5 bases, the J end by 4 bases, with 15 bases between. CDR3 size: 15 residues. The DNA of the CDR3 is TGTGCCAGCAGCCTGTCAAGAGTCTCCGGAAACACCATATATTTT. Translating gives CASSLSRVSGNTIYF. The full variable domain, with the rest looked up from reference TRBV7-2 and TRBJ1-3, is GAGVSQSPSNKVTEKGKDVELRCDPISGHTALYWYRQSLGQGLEFLIYFQGNSAPDKSGLPSDRFSAERTGGSVSTLTIQRTQQEDSAVYLCASSLSRVSGNTIYFGEGSWLTVV.

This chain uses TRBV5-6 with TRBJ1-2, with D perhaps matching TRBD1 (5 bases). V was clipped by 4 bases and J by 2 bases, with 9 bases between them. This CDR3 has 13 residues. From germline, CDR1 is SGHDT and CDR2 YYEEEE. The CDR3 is CASSRTNNYGYTF. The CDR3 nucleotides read TGTGCCAGCAGCAGGACAAACAACTATGGCTACACCTTC.

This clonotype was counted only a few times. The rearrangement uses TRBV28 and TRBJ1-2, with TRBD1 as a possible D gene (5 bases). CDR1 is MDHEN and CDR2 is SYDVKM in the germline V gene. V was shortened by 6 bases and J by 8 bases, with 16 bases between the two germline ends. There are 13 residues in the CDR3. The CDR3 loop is CASSPRRDRGYTF. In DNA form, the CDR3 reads TGTGCCAGCAGCCCACGGAGGGACCGGGGCTACACCTTC.

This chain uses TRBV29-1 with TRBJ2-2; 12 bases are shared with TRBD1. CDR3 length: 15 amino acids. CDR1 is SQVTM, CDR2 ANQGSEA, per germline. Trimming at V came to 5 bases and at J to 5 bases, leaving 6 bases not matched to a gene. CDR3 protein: CSVWDRGPETGELFF. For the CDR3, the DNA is TGCAGCGTTTGGGACAGGGGGCCAGAAACCGGGGAGCTGTTTTTT.

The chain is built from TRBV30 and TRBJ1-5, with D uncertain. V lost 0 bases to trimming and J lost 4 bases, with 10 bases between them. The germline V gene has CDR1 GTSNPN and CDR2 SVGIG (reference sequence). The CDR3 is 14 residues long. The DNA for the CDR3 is TGTGCCTGGAGTGTTAGTGGGCGAAATCAGCCCCAGCATTTT. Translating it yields CAWSVSGRNQPQHF.

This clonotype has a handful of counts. The DNA for the CDR3 is TGTGCTAGTGGAGTTACTAGCGGGAGTCCATACGAGCAGTACTTC. Encoded protein: CASGVTSGSPYEQYF. The chain carries TRBV12-5 and TRBJ2-7, with 11 bases fitting TRBD2. This CDR3 has 15 residues. Germline trimming cut 6 bases from V and 4 bases from J; bases unmatched to any gene: 8. CDR1 LGHNT and CDR2 FRNRAP come from the germline V gene.

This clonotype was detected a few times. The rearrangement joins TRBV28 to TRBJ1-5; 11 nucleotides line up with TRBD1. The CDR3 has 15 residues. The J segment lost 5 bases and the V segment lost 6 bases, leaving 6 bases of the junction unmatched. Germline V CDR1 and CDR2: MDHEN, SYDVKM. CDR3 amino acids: CASRWDRGKYQPQHF. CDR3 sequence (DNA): TGTGCCAGCAGGTGGGACAGGGGGAAGTATCAGCCCCAGCATTTT.

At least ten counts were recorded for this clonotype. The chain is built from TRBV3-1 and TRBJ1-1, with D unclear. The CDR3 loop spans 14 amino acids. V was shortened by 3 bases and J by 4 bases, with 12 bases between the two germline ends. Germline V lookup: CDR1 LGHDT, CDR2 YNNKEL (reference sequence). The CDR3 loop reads CASSHGPSVTEAFF. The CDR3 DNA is TGTGCCAGCAGCCATGGACCGTCGGTCACTGAAGCTTTCTTT.

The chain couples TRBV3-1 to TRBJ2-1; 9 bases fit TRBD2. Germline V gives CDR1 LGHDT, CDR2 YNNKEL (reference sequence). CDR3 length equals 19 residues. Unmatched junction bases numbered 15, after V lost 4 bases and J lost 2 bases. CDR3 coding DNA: TGTGCCAGCAGCCCGTTGGGGGTTCTAGCGGGACCCCCCTACAATGAGCAGTTCTTC. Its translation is CASSPLGVLAGPPYNEQFF.

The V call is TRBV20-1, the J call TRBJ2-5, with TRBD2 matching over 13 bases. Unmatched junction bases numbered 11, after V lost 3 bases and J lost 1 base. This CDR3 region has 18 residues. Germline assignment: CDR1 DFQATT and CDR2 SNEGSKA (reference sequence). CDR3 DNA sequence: TGCAGTGCTAGTGAAACTGGGACTAGCGGGGTTTTCCAAGAGACCCAGTACTTC. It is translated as CSASETGTSGVFQETQYF.

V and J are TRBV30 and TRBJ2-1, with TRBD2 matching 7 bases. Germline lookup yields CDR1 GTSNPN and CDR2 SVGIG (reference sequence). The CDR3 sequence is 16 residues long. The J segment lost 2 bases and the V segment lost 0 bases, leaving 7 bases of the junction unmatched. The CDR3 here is CAWSVPSGGTYNEQFF. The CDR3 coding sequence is TGTGCCTGGAGTGTGCCTAGCGGAGGAACCTACAATGAGCAGTTCTTC. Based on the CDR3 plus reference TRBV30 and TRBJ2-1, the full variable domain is SQTIHQWPATLVQPVGSPLSLECTVEGTSNPNLYWYRQAAGRGLQLLFYSVGIGQISSEVPQNLSASRPQDRQFILSSKKLLLSDSGFYLCAWSVPSGGTYNEQFFGPGTRLTVL.